This TCR beta chain stems from a study of blood T cell repertoires in COVID-19. Study-wide context: From the United States, Italy and Spain came samples of acute and convalescent COVID-19. Sample material is recorded as cDNA or gDNA derived from T cells, B-cell-depleted T cells, or PBMCs.

Methods used by the authors: Amplification from reference gene primers served as the basis for estimated nucleated cell counts. Clones were sequenced by immunoSEQ multiplex PCR, and TCRdb holds only the in-frame ones, with some missing. Clonal size and the V and J genes are those of that table, whereas D and trimming came from the DNA. The sample comprises roughly 300,000 clones, about four fifths of which are singletons, and 8.5% to 9.5% rests with the top ten. V was cut by 5 bases and J by 6 bases, with 14 bases left in between. Per germline, CDR1 MNHEY and CDR2 SMNVEV (reference sequence). The CDR3 runs 15 residues.

The source is a woman between 50 and 59 years old who had recovered from COVID-19. Material for sequencing was peripheral blood. The chain carries TRBV27 and TRBJ1-6; the D gene is possibly TRBD1 (5 bases). The CDR3 DNA is TGTGCCAGCAGTACAACACAGGAAGCTAATTCACCCCTCCACTTT. Translating it yields CASSTTQEANSPLHF.